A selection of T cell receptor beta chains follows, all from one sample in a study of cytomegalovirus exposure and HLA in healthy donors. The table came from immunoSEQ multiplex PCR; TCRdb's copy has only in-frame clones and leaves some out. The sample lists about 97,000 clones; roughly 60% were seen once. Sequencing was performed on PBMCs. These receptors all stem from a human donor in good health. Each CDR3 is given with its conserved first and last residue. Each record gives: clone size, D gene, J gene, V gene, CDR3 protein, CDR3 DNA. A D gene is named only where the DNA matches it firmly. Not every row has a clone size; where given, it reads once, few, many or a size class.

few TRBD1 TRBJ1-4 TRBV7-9 CASSLAGQGAEEKLFF TGTGCCAGCAGCTTAGCGGGGCAGGGGGCGGAGGAAAAACTGTTTTTT
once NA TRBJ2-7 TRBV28 CASSFGSPYEQYF TGTGCCAGCAGTTTTGGCTCTCCCTACGAGCAGTACTTC
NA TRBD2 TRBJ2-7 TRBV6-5 CASSYRTSANYYEQYF TGTGCCAGCAGTTACAGGACTAGCGCAAATTATTACGAGCAGTACTTC
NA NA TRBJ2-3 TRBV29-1 CSVAPYSTDTQYF TGCAGCGTTGCTCCATACTCCACAGATACGCAGTATTTT
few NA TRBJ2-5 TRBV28 CASSLDGAGETQYF TGTGCCAGCAGTTTGGATGGGGCCGGTGAGACCCAGTACTTC
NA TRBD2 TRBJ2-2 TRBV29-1 CSVRGGLAGGLDTGELFF TGCAGCGTTCGGGGGGGACTAGCGGGAGGGTTGGACACCGGGGAGCTGTTTTTT
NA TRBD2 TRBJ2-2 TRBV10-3 CAISELGTSGRASAGELFF TGTGCCATCAGTGAGCTAGGGACTAGCGGGAGGGCGTCTGCCGGGGAGCTGTTTTTT
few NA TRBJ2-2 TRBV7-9 CASSFGGWTELFF TGTGCCAGCAGCTTTGGGGGGTGGACGGAGCTGTTTTTT
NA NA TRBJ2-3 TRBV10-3 CAISNPDSPHTDTQYF TGTGCCATCTCAAACCCCGACAGCCCCCACACAGATACGCAGTATTTT
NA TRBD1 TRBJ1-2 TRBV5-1 CASSAGQGRYTF TGCGCCAGCAGCGCGGGACAGGGCCGCTACACCTTC
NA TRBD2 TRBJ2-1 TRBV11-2 CASSPHFAGGAYNEQFF TGTGCCAGCAGCCCCCACTTTGCGGGAGGGGCCTACAATGAGCAGTTCTTC
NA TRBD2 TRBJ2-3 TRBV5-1 CASSLAGLAGARPDTQYF TGCGCCAGCAGCTTGGCCGGGCTAGCGGGAGCACGGCCAGATACGCAGTATTTT
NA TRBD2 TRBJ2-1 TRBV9 CASTPTGLAGFDEQFF TGTGCCAGCACCCCGACGGGACTAGCGGGATTTGATGAGCAGTTCTTC
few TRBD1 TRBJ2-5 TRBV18 CASRPGRQGGQETQYF TGTGCCAGCCGACCGGGGAGACAGGGTGGGCAAGAGACCCAGTACTTC
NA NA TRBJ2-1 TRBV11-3 CASSLRRGRITEQFF TGTGCCAGCAGCTTACGCAGGGGCCGAATAACAGAGCAGTTCTTC
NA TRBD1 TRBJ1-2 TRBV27 CASRITGGSYTF TGTGCCAGCAGGATCACAGGGGGGAGCTACACCTTC
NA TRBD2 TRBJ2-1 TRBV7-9 CASGLAGVNEQFF TGTGCCAGCGGACTAGCGGGAGTCAATGAGCAGTTCTTC
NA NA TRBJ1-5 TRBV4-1 CASSQDIWGDQPQHF TGCGCCAGCAGCCAAGATATTTGGGGGGATCAGCCCCAGCATTTT
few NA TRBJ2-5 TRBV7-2 CASSKTYRVQETQYF TGTGCCAGCAGTAAAACATACAGGGTTCAAGAGACCCAGTACTTC
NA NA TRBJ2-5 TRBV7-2 CASSFQATETQYF TGTGCCAGCAGCTTTCAAGCTACGGAGACCCAGTACTTC
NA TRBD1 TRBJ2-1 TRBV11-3 CASSYRRQGNNEQFF TGTGCCAGCAGCTACAGACGACAGGGGAACAATGAGCAGTTCTTC
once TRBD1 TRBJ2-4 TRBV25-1 CASSGQGGAKNIQYF TGTGCCAGCAGCGGACAGGGGGGAGCCAAAAACATTCAGTACTTC
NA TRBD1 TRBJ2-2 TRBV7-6 CASSAGTENTGELFF TGTGCCAGCAGCGCCGGGACAGAGAACACCGGGGAGCTGTTTTTT
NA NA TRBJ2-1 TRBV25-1 CASSESQKLVDEQFF TGTGCCAGCAGTGAAAGCCAAAAACTGGTGGATGAGCAGTTCTTC
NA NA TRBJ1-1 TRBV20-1 CSARPGAEAFF TGCAGTGCCCGCCCCGGGGCTGAAGCTTTCTTT
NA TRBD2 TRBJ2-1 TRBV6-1 CASTRGGSPVAEQFF TGTGCCAGCACCCGGGGCGGGAGCCCCGTGGCTGAGCAGTTCTTC
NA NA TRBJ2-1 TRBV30 CAWSGTFNEQFF TGTGCCTGGAGTGGGACTTTCAATGAGCAGTTCTTC
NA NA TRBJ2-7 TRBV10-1 CASSGTARGEQYF TGCGCCAGCAGTGGGACAGCCAGAGGGGAGCAGTACTTC
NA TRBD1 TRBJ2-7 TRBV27 CASSPRSPGQGAFEQYF TGTGCCAGCAGTCCTAGGAGCCCCGGACAGGGGGCCTTCGAGCAGTACTTC
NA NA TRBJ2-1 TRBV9 CASSATGYNEQFF TGTGCCAGCAGCGCAACAGGTTACAATGAGCAGTTCTTC
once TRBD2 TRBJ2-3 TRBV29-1 CSVAIGAGLTDTQYF TGCAGCGTTGCAATTGGAGCGGGGCTCACAGATACGCAGTATTTT
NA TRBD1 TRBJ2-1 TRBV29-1 CSVEGTGAYEQFF TGTAGCGTTGAAGGGACAGGGGCCTATGAGCAGTTCTTC
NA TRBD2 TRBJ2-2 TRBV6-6 CASSYSRGSTGELFF TGTGCCAGCAGTTACTCGCGGGGGTCCACCGGGGAGCTGTTTTTT
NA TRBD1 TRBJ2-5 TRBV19 CATTAGGRGMETQYF TGTGCCACCACAGCTGGTGGCAGGGGGATGGAGACCCAGTACTTC
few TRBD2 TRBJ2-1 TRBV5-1 CASSLGGRAANEQFF TGCGCCAGCAGCTTGGGCGGGAGGGCCGCCAATGAGCAGTTCTTC
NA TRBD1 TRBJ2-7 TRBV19 CASSTTGVEQYF TGTGCCAGTAGTACTACAGGGGTCGAGCAGTACTTC
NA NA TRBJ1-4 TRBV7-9 CATRGATNEKLFF TGTGCAACCAGGGGTGCAACTAATGAAAAACTGTTTTTT
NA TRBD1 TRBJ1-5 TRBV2 CASSEARAGGQPQHF TGTGCCAGCAGTGAAGCGCGGGCAGGGGGGCAGCCCCAGCATTTT
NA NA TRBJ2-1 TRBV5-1 CASSFEGDEQFF TGCGCCAGCAGCTTTGAGGGGGATGAGCAGTTCTTC
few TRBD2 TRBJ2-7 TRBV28 CASRLAGGLSYEQYF TGTGCCAGCAGACTAGCGGGAGGCCTCTCCTACGAGCAGTACTTC
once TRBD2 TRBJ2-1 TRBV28 CASSPRGLAGAGEQFF TGTGCCAGCAGTCCCCGGGGACTAGCGGGAGCTGGTGAGCAGTTCTTC
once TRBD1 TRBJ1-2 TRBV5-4 CATDSGQGCGYTF TGTGCCACCGACTCTGGACAGGGCTGTGGCTACACCTTC
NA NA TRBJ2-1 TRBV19 CASRLFGSTYNEQFF TGTGCCAGTAGGCTGTTCGGGAGTACGTACAATGAGCAGTTCTTC
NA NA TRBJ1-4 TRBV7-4 CASSFGTIGEELFF TGTGCCAGCAGCTTCGGGACTATCGGGGAAGAACTGTTTTTT
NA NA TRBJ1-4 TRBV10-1 CASNRAREKLFF TGCGCCAGCAACAGGGCGAGAGAAAAACTGTTTTTT
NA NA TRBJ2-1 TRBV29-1 CSVEGGGLGSYNEQFF TGCAGCGTTGAAGGGGGGGGCTTAGGCTCCTACAATGAGCAGTTCTTC
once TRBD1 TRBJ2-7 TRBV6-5 CASSYDAGGVEQYF TGTGCCAGCAGTTACGACGCAGGGGGCGTCGAGCAGTACTTC
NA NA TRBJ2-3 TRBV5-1 CASSFLVGRDTQYF TGCGCCAGCAGCTTTTTGGTGGGCCGCGATACGCAGTATTTT
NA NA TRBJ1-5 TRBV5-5 CASRSGSNQPQHF TGTGCCAGCAGATCAGGGAGCAATCAGCCCCAGCATTTT
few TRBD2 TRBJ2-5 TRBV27 CASSLSGAGGPKEQYF TGTGCCAGCAGTTTATCGGGAGCGGGAGGGCCGAAAGAGCAGTACTTC
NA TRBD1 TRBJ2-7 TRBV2 CASSEYRDRGYEQYF TGTGCCAGCAGTGAGTATCGGGACAGGGGGTACGAGCAGTACTTC
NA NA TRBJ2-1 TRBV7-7 CARSSITYNEQFF TGTGCCAGGAGTAGTATAACCTACAATGAGCAGTTCTTC
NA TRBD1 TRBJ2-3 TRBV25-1 CASSEVRGTDTQYF TGTGCCAGCAGTGAAGTCAGGGGGACAGATACGCAGTATTTT